This T cell receptor beta chain was recorded in a study of blood T cell repertoires in COVID-19. Study as a whole: Specimens from acute and convalescent COVID-19 originated in the United States, Italy and Spain.

Enrollees, roughly 18 to 89 years old, lived in 24 US areas. This CDR3 contains 12 residues. Trimming removed 1 base from V and 8 bases from J, with 8 bases in between. Germline V gives CDR1 LGHDT, CDR2 YNNKEL (reference sequence). Libraries were prepared by immunoSEQ multiplex PCR; TCRdb keeps only in-frame clonotypes and omits some of them. The sample shows some 330,000 clones, around 84% of them seen only once. This clonotype was obtained from a man aged 25-40 years who had recovered from COVID-19. This chain joins TRBV3-1 (or the pseudogene TRBV3-2) and TRBJ1-2, with D hard to call. Sequencing was done on a sample of PBMCs or T cells enriched from blood (not recorded which). The CDR3 nucleotides read TGTGCCAGCAGCCAAGGTCGCGGCGGCTACACCTTC. Translated, it gives CASSQGRGGYTF.